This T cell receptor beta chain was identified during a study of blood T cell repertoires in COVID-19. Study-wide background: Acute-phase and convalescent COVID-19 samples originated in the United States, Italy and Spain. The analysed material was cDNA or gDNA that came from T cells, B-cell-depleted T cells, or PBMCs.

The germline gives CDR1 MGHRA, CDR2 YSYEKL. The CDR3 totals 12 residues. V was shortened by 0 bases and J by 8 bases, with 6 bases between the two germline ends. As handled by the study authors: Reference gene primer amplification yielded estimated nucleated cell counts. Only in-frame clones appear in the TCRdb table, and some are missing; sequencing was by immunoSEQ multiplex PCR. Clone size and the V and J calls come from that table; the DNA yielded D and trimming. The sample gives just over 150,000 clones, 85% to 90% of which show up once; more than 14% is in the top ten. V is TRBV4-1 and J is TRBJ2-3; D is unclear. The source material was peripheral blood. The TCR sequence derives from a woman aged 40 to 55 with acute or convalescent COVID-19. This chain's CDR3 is CASSQDSSTQYF. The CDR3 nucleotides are TGCGCCAGCAGCCAAGACTCGAGTACGCAGTATTTT.